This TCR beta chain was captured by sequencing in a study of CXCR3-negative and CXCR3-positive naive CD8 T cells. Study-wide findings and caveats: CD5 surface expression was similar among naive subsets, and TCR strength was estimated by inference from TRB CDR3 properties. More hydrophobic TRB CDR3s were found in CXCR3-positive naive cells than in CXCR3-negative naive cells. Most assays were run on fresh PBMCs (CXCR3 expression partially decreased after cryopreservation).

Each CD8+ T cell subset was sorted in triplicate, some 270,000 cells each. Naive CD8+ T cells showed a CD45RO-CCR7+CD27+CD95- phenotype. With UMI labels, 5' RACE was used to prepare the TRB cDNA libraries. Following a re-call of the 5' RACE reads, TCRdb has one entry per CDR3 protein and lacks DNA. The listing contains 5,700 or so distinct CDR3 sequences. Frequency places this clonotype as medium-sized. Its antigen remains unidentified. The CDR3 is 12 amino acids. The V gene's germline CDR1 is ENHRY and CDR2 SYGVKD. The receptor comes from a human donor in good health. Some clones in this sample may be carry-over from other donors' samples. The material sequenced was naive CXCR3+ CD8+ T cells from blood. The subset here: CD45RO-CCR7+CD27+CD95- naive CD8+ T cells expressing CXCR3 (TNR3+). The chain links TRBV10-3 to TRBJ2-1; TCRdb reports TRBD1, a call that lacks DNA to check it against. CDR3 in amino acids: CAISEQGDEQFF.